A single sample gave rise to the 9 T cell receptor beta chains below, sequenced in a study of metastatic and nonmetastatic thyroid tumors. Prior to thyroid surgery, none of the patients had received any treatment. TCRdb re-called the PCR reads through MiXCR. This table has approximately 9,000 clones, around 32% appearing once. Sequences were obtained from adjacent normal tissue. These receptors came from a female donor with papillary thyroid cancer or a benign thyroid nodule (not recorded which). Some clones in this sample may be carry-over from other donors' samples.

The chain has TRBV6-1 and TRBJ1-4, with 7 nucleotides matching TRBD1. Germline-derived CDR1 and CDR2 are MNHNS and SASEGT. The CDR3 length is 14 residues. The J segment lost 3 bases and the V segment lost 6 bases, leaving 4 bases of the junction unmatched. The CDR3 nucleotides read TGTGCCAGCAGGGGAGACAGGGCTAATGAAAAACTGTTTTTT. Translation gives CASRGDRANEKLFF.

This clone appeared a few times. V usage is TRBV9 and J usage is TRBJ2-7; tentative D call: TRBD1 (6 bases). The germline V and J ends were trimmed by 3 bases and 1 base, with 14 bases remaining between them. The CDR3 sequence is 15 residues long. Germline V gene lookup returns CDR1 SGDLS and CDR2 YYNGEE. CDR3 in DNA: TGTGCCAGCAGCGGAAGCCGAAGGGGGTCCTACGAGCAGTACTTC. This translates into CASSGSRRGSYEQYF.

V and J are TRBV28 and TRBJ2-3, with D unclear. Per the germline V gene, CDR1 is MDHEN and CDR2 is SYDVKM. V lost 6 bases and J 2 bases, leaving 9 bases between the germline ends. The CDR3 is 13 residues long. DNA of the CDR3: TGTGCCAGCAGCCCCGGGCACACAGATACGCAGTATTTT. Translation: CASSPGHTDTQYF.

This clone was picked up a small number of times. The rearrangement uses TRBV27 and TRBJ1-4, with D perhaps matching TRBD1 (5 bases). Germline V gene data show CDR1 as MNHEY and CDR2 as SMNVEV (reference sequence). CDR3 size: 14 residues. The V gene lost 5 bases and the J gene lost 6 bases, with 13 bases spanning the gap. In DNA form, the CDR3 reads TGTGCCAGCAGTGTTGCAGGGTTTGATGAAAAACTGTTTTTT. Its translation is CASSVAGFDEKLFF.

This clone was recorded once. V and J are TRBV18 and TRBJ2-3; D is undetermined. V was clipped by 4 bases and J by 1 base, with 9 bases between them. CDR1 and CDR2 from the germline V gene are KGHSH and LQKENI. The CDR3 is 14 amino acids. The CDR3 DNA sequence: TGTGCCAGCTCACTATCCCTCGGCACAGATACGCAGTATTTT. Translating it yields CASSLSLGTDTQYF.

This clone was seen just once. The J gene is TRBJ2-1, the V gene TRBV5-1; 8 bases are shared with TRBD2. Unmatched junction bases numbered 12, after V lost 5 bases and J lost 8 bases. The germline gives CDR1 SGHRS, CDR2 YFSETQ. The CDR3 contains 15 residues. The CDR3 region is CASSSGTRAFDEQFF. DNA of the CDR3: TGCGCCAGCAGTTCAGGGACTAGGGCCTTTGATGAGCAGTTCTTC.

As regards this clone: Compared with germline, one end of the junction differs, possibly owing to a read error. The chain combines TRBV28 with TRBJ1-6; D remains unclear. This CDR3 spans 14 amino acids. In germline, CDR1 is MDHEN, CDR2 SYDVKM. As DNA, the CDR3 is TGTGCCAGCAACATTCTGTCCTATAATTCACCCATCCACTTT. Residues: CASNILSYNSPIHF.

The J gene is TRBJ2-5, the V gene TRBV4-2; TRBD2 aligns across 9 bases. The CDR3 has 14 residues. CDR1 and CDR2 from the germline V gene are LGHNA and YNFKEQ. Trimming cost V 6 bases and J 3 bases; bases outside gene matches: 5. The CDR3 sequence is CASRGAGGKETQYF. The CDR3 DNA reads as TGTGCCAGCAGGGGAGCGGGAGGAAAAGAGACCCAGTACTTC.

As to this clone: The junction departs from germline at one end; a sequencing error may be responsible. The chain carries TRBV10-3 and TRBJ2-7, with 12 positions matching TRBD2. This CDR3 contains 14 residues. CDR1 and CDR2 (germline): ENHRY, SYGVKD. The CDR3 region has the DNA TGTGCCATCATGTGGACTAGCGGGGACAACGAGCAGCACTTC. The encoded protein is CAIMWTSGDNEQHF.